Below, one T cell receptor (beta chain) is given with its context. The antigen remains unidentified. V shed 8 bases and J 7 bases; nucleotides not matched to a gene: 5. This CDR3 spans 12 amino acids. Germline V gene lookup returns CDR1 SNHLY and CDR2 FYNNEI. The data stem from a study of T cells in localized non-small cell lung cancer. General study results and limits: Adjacent lung had a median 57 of the 100 largest tumor clones. It was uninvolved adjacent lung that showed the highest T cell clonality, exceeding tumor. Sequencing involved a lone tumor region, leaving heterogeneity possible.

Here immunoSEQ multiplex PCR was the method, and the copy in TCRdb shows in-frame clones only, minus some. This sample has 16,000 or so clones, with roughly 90% found just once. The chain recombines TRBV2 with TRBJ2-3; 8 bases align to TRBD1. The receptor's source is a male donor at least 60 years old with stage II squamous cell lung carcinoma. This specimen was peripheral blood, taken before any cancer treatment. In DNA, the CDR3 is TGTGCCAGCCACCAGGGGGCGAATACGCAGTATTTT. It encodes CASHQGANTQYF.